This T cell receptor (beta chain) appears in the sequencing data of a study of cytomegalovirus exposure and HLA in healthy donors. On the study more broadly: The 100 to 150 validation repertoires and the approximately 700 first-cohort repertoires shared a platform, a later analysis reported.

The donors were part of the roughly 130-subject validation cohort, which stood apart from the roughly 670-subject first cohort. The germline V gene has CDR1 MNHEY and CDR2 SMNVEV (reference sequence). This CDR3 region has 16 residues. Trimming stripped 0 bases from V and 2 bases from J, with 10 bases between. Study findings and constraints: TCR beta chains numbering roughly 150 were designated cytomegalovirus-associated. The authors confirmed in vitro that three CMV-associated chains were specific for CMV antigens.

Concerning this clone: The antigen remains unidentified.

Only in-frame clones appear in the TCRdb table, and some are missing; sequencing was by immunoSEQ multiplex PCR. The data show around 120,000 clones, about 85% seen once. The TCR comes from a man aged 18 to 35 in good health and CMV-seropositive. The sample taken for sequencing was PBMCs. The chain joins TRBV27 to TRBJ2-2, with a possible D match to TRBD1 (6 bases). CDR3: CASSLSGQLNTGELFF. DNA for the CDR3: TGTGCCAGCAGTTTATCCGGACAGCTTAACACCGGGGAGCTGTTTTTT.